These 12 T cell receptor beta chains share one sample of origin, sequenced in a study of blood T cell repertoires in COVID-19. TCRdb's table, derived via immunoSEQ multiplex PCR, lists solely in-frame clones and lacks some. The sample lists about 310,000 clones; roughly 90% were seen once. Sequenced material: peripheral blood. The receptors stem from a woman under 40 with COVID-19, enrolled during active disease.

The chain uses TRBV13 and TRBJ1-6; possibly TRBD1 for D (6 bases). Trimming pared 4 bases from V and 6 bases from J, leaving 13 bases between. CDR1 is PRHDT, CDR2 FYEKMQ, per germline (reference sequence). CDR3 size: 15 residues. CDR3 sequence reads: CASSSGGKSNSPLHF. As DNA, the CDR3 is TGTGCCAGCAGCTCGGGGGGCAAGAGTAATTCACCCCTCCACTTT.

The chain uses TRBV18 and TRBJ1-4; 9 bases line up with TRBD1. V gave up 4 bases and J gave up 5 bases; unmatched junction bases: 2. CDR3 length equals 14 residues. Germline CDR1 KGHSH, CDR2 LQKENI. CDR3 sequence (DNA): TGTGCCAGCTCACGCGGGACAGGGAATGAAAAACTGTTTTTT. Translated, it gives CASSRGTGNEKLFF.

This clone has just a few counts. This chain links TRBV6-5 with TRBJ2-1, with 7 nucleotides matching TRBD2. Germline trimming cut 2 bases from V and 4 bases from J; bases unmatched to any gene: 5. The CDR3 spans 15 residues. Germline V gene sequence: CDR1 MNHEY, CDR2 SVGAGI. The CDR3 DNA reads TGTGCCAGCAGTTACCAAGGACTAGTTTACAATGAGCAGTTCTTC. This sequence encodes CASSYQGLVYNEQFF.

The rearrangement joins TRBV24-1 to TRBJ2-5; D may be TRBD1 (5 bases). The CDR3 runs 15 residues. V was trimmed by 9 bases and J by 1 base, leaving 17 bases between them. Germline CDR1 and CDR2: KGHDR and SFDVKD. The CDR3 is CATGAPRGAQETQYF. The CDR3 coding sequence is TGTGCCACCGGGGCCCCTAGGGGCGCCCAAGAGACCCAGTACTTC.

The genes are TRBV5-6 and TRBJ2-5; TRBD2 agrees at 11 bases. The CDR3 extends over 16 amino acids. Per the germline V gene, CDR1 is SGHDT and CDR2 is YYEEEE. Losses at the gene ends were 0 bases for V and 5 bases for J; bases not matched to a gene: 6. CDR3: CASSLALAGVLETQYF. CDR3 coding DNA: TGTGCCAGCAGCTTGGCACTAGCGGGAGTTTTGGAGACCCAGTACTTC.

The chain joins TRBV3-1 (or the pseudogene TRBV3-2) to TRBJ2-2; TRBD2 agrees at 11 bases. Trimming at V came to 1 base and at J to 0 bases, leaving 10 bases not matched to a gene. Germline assignment: CDR1 LGHDT and CDR2 YNNKEL (reference sequence). The CDR3 runs 20 residues. The DNA for the CDR3 is TGTGCCAGCAGCCAAGTCGACCTAGCGGGAGGAACGTCGAACACCGGGGAGCTGTTTTTT. This gives the protein CASSQVDLAGGTSNTGELFF.

A single count supports this clone. The gene calls are TRBV4-1 and TRBJ2-5; D remains unclear. V was pared by 0 bases and J by 2 bases, with 10 bases between. The CDR3 has 15 amino acids. CDR1 and CDR2 from the germline V gene are MGHRA and YSYEKL. The CDR3 nucleotides read TGCGCCAGCAGCCAAGATCCGTACATGCAAGAGACCCAGTACTTC. This codes for CASSQDPYMQETQYF.

This chain links TRBV5-1 with TRBJ2-7, with 7 nucleotides matching TRBD1. The CDR3 sequence is 14 residues long. V trimming: 3 bases; J trimming: 1 base; junction bases outside the gene matches: 4. Germline CDR1 SGHRS, CDR2 YFSETQ. The CDR3 nucleotides are TGCGCCAGCAGCTGGACAGGCGGATCCTACGAGCAGTACTTC. Its protein product is CASSWTGGSYEQYF.

There are a few counts of this clone. This chain joins TRBV7-9 and TRBJ1-6; D perhaps matches TRBD1 (6 bases). Germline-derived CDR1 and CDR2 are SEHNR and FQNEAQ (reference sequence). V was shortened by 4 bases and J by 9 bases, with 13 bases between the two germline ends. The CDR3 has 14 amino acids. The CDR3 DNA follows: TGTGCCAGCAGCTCGACAGGTTCGGGTTCACCCCTCCACTTT. This sequence encodes CASSSTGSGSPLHF. The full variable domain, with the rest looked up from reference TRBV7-9 and TRBJ1-6, is DTGVSQNPRHKITKRGQNVTFRCDPISEHNRLYWYRQTLGQGPEFLTYFQNEAQLEKSRLLSDRFSAERPKGSFSTLEIQRTEQGDSAMYLCASSSTGSGSPLHFGNGTRLTVT.

The rearrangement links TRBV6-2 or TRBV6-3 to TRBJ2-7; 9 bases agree with TRBD2. The length of the CDR3 is 16 residues. V trimming: 2 bases; J trimming: 0 bases; junction bases outside the gene matches: 5. The germline CDR1 and CDR2 sequences are MNHEY and SVGEGT. The CDR3 here is CASSYRYSGSSYEQYF. CDR3 coding DNA: TGTGCCAGCAGTTACCGCTATAGCGGGAGCTCCTACGAGCAGTACTTC.

The sample holds one count of this clone. This sequence joins TRBV5-6 and TRBJ1-5; 9 bases agree with TRBD1. V shed 4 bases and J 4 bases; nucleotides not matched to a gene: 9. This CDR3 region has 16 residues. The V gene's germline CDR1 is SGHDT and CDR2 YYEEEE. This chain's CDR3 is CASSTDRGRANQPQHF. CDR3 bases: TGTGCCAGCAGCACAGACAGGGGGAGGGCGAATCAGCCCCAGCATTTT.

The V call is TRBV28, the J call TRBJ1-2, with 10 bases fitting TRBD1. The germline gives CDR1 MDHEN, CDR2 SYDVKM. This CDR3 is 14 amino acids long. Trimming cost V 5 bases and J 7 bases; bases outside gene matches: 7. This chain's CDR3 is CASSPPGQGLGYTF. For the CDR3, the DNA is TGTGCCAGCAGTCCGCCGGGACAGGGGCTTGGCTACACCTTC.